Following are 2 T cell receptor beta chains from one sample sequenced in a study of T-cell memory formation after mild COVID-19 (dated by TCRdb to the early 2020s). Libraries were constructed by 5' RACE. Sequenced using an Illumina NovaSeq 6000. TCRdb reanalyzed the raw reads on its own, using fastp at Q25 for trimming and MiXCR for clone calling, and kept in-frame beta chains. CDR3 protein sequences are deduplicated, and each keeps its most common genes and DNA. The sample table lists about 470,000 distinct CDR3 sequences, nearly 25% of them with a count of one. The ten largest clones take up roughly an eighth of the sample. Sequencing input: PBMCs or a T cell subset sorted from them (not recorded which). The receptor source for this set is an adult woman who had mild COVID-19 (a few samples of this study predate the infection). The sample titles of this study are shuffled in the database, so cell type and time point are left out; the donor was told from shared clones.

The chain employs TRBV7-9 and TRBJ2-7; D assignment may be TRBD1 or TRBD2 (5 bases each). V shed 4 bases and J shed 9 bases, with 13 bases lying between them. CDR3 length: 12 amino acids. Germline CDR1 is SEHNR and CDR2 is FQNEAQ (reference sequence). CDR3 DNA sequence: TGTGCCAGCAGCTCCCCGATCGGGGCGCAGTACTTC. Translation gives CASSSPIGAQYF.

Only a few counts were recorded for this clonotype. This chain uses TRBV30 with TRBJ2-1; D unclear. Germline V gene lookup returns CDR1 GTSNPN and CDR2 SVGIG (reference sequence). CDR3 length: 13 residues. Trimming pared 0 bases from V and 10 bases from J, leaving 13 bases between. Here the CDR3 reads CAWSVLEELEQFF. The CDR3 DNA sequence: TGTGCCTGGAGTGTACTCGAGGAACTAGAGCAGTTCTTC.